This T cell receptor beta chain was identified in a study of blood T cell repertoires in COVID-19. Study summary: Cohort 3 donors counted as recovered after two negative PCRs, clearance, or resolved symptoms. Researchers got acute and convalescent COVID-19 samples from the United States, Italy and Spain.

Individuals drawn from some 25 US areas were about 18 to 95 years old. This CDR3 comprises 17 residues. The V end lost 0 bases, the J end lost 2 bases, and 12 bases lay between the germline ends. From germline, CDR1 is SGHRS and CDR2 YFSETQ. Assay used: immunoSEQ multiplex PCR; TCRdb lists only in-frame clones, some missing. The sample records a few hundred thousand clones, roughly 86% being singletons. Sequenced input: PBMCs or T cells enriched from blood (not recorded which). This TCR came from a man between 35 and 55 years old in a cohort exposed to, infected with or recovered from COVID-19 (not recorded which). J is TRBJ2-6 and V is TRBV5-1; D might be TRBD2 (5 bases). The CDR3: CASSLAGSNAGANVLTF. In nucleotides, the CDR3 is TGCGCCAGCAGCTTGGCTGGGAGTAACGCTGGGGCCAACGTCCTGACTTTC.